These 10 T cell receptor beta chains share one sample of origin, sequenced in a study of T cells of healthy individuals. TCRdb ran MiXCR on the 5' RACE reads and lists one entry per CDR3 protein. The sample carries more than 85,000 distinct CDR3 sequences, roughly 18% recorded once. The receptors were gathered from a human donor in good health.

This clonotype was counted at least ten times. The chain has TRBV4-2 and TRBJ2-7; D is possibly TRBD1 (6 bases). Trimming took off 4 bases at V and 0 bases at J, with 25 bases between the two ends. Germline V gives CDR1 LGHNA, CDR2 YNFKEQ. This CDR3 spans 19 amino acids. CDR3 nucleotide sequence: TGTGCCAGCAGCCTAAGAGCGAGTATAGGGGGACCGAGCTCCTACGAGCAGTACTTC. Translation: CASSLRASIGGPSSYEQYF.

The V and J genes are TRBV3-1 and TRBJ2-5; D gene ambiguous. Trimming pared 0 bases from V and 4 bases from J, leaving 15 bases between. This CDR3 is built from 16 residues. Looked up from germline, CDR1 is LGHDT and CDR2 is YNNKEL (reference sequence). The CDR3: CASSQDTGSSGETQYF. CDR3 nucleotide sequence: TGTGCCAGCAGCCAAGACACTGGCTCCTCTGGAGAGACCCAGTACTTC.

V is TRBV12-3 or TRBV12-4 and J is TRBJ2-2; D may be TRBD1 (6 bases). The CDR3 is 13 amino acids. V was shortened by 6 bases and J by 6 bases, with 11 bases between the two germline ends. The DNA of the CDR3 is TGTGCCAGCAGCCCACAGGGAGCCGGGGAGCTGTTTTTT. Amino acid sequence: CASSPQGAGELFF.

On this clonotype: The junction and the germline gene differ at one end; a read error may be behind it. The chain links TRBV12-3 or TRBV12-4 to TRBJ2-1; a weak D match, TRBD1 (6 bases). The CDR3 has 16 amino acids. CDR3: CAGRYEYGTPNNEQFF. In nucleotides, the CDR3 is TGTGCCGGCAGGTATGAATACGGGACACCTAACAATGAGCAGTTCTTC.

The gene calls are TRBV5-1 and TRBJ1-4; D is unresolved. V was trimmed by 2 bases and J by 2 bases, leaving 13 bases between them. Germline CDR1 reads SGHRS; CDR2 reads YFSETQ. The CDR3 contains 16 residues. The CDR3, as DNA: TGCGCCAGCAGCTTCGCCCCGCAGGCCACTAATGAAAAACTGTTTTTT. Protein sequence: CASSFAPQATNEKLFF.

This clonotype was found many times. The chain has TRBV29-1 and TRBJ2-7, with D possibly TRBD1 on 6 matching bases. The CDR3 loop spans 13 amino acids. CDR1 SQVTM and CDR2 ANQGSEA come from the germline V gene. Trimming pared 6 bases from V and 4 bases from J, leaving 16 bases between. Here the CDR3 reads CSVGQIEQYEQYF. Here the CDR3 DNA reads TGCAGCGTCGGACAGATCGAGCAGTACGAGCAGTACTTC.

This clonotype showed up just a few times. The chain combines TRBV18 with TRBJ2-5; tentative D call: TRBD1 (5 bases). CDR3 length: 15 amino acids. V was pared by 3 bases and J by 1 base, with 12 bases between. Germline V CDR1 and CDR2: KGHSH, LQKENI. The CDR3 DNA reads TGTGCCAGCTCACCGCGTCGGACAAGCCAAGAGACCCAGTACTTC. Its protein is CASSPRRTSQETQYF.

In its sample, this clonotype was seen a few times. The V and J genes are TRBV7-9 and TRBJ2-1, with D possibly TRBD2 on 6 matching bases. This CDR3 contains 15 residues. The V gene lost 5 bases and the J gene lost 4 bases, with 15 bases spanning the gap. Per germline, CDR1 SEHNR and CDR2 FQNEAQ (reference sequence). Here the CDR3 reads CASSPEGPLYNEQFF. Written as DNA, the CDR3 is TGTGCCAGCAGCCCGGAGGGGCCCCTATACAATGAGCAGTTCTTC.

In this sample, this clonotype turned up a few times. V and J are TRBV6-6 and TRBJ2-1; TRBD2 aligns across 11 bases. The ends lost 6 bases at V and 8 bases at J; junction bases unmatched: 3. Germline assignment: CDR1 MNHNY and CDR2 SVGAGI (reference sequence). This CDR3 region has 13 residues. CDR3 sequence: CASRILAGDEQFF. CDR3 nucleotide sequence: TGTGCCAGCAGGATACTAGCGGGGGATGAGCAGTTCTTC.

In this sample, this clonotype turned up many times. The V gene is TRBV28, the J gene TRBJ2-3; 8 nucleotides agree with TRBD1. V gave up 5 bases and J gave up 1 base; unmatched junction bases: 5. The CDR3 extends over 15 amino acids. From germline, CDR1 is MDHEN and CDR2 SYDVKM. This CDR3 reads CASSKTGDGTDTQYF. The DNA for the CDR3 is TGTGCCAGCAGTAAGACAGGGGACGGCACAGATACGCAGTATTTT.